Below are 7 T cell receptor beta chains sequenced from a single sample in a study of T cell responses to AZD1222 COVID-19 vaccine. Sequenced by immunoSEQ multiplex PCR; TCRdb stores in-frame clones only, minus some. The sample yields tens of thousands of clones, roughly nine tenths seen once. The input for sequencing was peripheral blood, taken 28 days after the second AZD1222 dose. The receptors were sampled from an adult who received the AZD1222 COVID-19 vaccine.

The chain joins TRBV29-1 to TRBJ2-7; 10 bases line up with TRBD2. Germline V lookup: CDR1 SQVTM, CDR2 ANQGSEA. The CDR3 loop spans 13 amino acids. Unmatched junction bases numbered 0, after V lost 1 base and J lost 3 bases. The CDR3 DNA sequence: TGCAGCGTTGAAGTAGCGGGAGGCTACGAGCAGTACTTC. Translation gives CSVEVAGGYEQYF.

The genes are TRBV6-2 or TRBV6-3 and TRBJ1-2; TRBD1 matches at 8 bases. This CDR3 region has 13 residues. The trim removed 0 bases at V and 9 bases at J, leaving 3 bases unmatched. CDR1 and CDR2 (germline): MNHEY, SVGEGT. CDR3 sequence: CASSYSTGVSYTF. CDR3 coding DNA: TGTGCCAGCAGTTACTCGACAGGGGTCAGCTACACCTTC.

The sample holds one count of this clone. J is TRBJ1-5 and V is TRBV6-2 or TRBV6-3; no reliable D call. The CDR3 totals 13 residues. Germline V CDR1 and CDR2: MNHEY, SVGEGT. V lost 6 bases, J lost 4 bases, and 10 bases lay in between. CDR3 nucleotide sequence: TGTGCCAGCAGCCCCGTGGGGAATCAGCCCCAGCATTTT. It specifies CASSPVGNQPQHF.

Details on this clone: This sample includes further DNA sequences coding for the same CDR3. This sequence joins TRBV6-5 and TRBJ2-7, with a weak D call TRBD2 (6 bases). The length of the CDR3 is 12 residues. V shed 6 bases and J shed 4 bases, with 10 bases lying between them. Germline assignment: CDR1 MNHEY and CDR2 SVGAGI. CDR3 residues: CASSAEGYEQYF. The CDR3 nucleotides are TGTGCCAGCAGCGCGGAGGGGTACGAGCAGTACTTC.

The DNA of the CDR3 is TGCAGTGCTGAACAGGGATACGAGCAGTACTTC. Translation: CSAEQGYEQYF. The chain joins TRBV20-1 to TRBJ2-7, with TRBD1 as a possible D gene (6 bases). V was pared by 5 bases and J by 4 bases, with 9 bases between. Germline loops: CDR1 DFQATT, CDR2 SNEGSKA (reference sequence). The CDR3 contains 11 residues.

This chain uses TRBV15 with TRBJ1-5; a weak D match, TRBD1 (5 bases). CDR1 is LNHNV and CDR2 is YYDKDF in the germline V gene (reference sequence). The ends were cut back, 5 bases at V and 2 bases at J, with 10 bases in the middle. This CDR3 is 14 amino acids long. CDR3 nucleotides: TGTGCCACCAGCCCAGGGTCGGGCAATCAGCCCCAGCATTTT. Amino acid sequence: CATSPGSGNQPQHF. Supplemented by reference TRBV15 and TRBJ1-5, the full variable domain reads DAMVIQNPRYQVTQFGKPVTLSCSQTLNHNVMYWYQQKSSQAPKLLFHYYDKDFNNEADTPDNFQSRRPNTSFCFLDIRSPGLGDTAMYLCATSPGSGNQPQHFGDGTRLSIL.

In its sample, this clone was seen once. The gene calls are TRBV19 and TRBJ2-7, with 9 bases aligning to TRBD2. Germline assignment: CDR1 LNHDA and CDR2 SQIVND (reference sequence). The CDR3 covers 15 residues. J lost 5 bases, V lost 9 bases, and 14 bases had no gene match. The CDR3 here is CASNSRAGGPDEQYF. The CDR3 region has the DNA TGTGCCAGCAATTCCCGGGCGGGAGGGCCTGACGAGCAGTACTTC.